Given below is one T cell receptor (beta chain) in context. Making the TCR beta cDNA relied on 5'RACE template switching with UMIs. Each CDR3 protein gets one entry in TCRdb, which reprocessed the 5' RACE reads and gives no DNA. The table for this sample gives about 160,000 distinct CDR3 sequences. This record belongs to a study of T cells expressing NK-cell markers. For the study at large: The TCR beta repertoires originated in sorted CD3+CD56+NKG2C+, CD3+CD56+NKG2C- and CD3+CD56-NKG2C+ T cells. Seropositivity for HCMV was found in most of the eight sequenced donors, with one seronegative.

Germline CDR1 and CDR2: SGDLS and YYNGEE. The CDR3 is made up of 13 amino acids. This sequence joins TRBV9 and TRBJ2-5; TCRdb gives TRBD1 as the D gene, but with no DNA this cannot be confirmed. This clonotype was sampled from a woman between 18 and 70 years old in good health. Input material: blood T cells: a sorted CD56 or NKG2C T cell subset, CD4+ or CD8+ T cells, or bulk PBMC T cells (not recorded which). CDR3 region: CASSVEGRETQYF.